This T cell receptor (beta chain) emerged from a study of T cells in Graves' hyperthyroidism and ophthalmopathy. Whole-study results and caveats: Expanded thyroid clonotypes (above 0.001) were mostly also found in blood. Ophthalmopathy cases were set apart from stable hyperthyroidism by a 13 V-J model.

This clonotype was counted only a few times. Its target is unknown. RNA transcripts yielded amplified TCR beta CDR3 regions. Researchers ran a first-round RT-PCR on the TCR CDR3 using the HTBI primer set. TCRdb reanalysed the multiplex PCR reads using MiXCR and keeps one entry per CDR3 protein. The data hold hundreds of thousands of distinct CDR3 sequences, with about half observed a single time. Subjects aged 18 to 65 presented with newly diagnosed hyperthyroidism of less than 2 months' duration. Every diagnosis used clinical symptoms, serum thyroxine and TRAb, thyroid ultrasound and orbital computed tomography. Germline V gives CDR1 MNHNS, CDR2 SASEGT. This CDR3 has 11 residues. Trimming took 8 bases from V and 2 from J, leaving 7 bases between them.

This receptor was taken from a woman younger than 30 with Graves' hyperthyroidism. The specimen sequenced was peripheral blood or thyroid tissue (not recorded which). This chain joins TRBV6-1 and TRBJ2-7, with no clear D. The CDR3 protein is CASDIAYEQYF. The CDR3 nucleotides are TGTGCCAGCGACATAGCCTACGAGCAGTACTTC.